The rows below give T cell receptor beta chains drawn from one sample of a study of T cell changes during pregnancy in multiple sclerosis. Repertoires were generated with immunoSEQ multiplex PCR, while TCRdb's copy carries only in-frame clones and drops some. This sample has approximately 50,000 clones, with 92% found just once. Sequencing used CD4+ T cells from peripheral blood mononuclear cells, obtained after pregnancy. These receptors all come from a female donor with multiple sclerosis, enrolled in a pregnancy study. CDR3s include the opening cysteine and the closing phenylalanine or tryptophan. The D gene is left open where the match is weak. Size is omitted from some rows. Given values are once, few, many or a class for expanded clones.

TRBJ1-4 | TRBD1 | TRBV19 | - | 13 | TGTGCCTCGCGAGAGAGGGGGCGTGAAAAACTGTTTTTT | CASRERGREKLFF
TRBJ1-5 | - | TRBV18 | - | 13 | TGTGCCAGCTCACCATCAGGGAATCAGCCCCAGCATTTT | CASSPSGNQPQHF
TRBJ2-1 | - | TRBV7-9 | - | 16 | TGTGCCAGCAGCTTAGTGTTGGGAGCCGGGGGAAATGAGCAGTTCTTC | CASSLVLGAGGNEQFF
TRBJ2-1 | - | TRBV7-2 | - | 11 | TGTGCCAGCAGCTTAATAGGGGCTAAATTCTTC | CASSLIGAKFF
TRBJ2-3 | TRBD2 | TRBV9 | - | 13 | TGTGCCAGCGCCGGGACTAGCGGAGATACGCAGTATTTT | CASAGTSGDTQYF
TRBJ2-7 | - | TRBV27 | - | 20 | TGTGCCAGCAGTTCCCTCAAACTCTCCCGGACGGACTGGGATACCTACGAGCAGTACTTC | CASSSLKLSRTDWDTYEQYF
TRBJ2-1 | - | TRBV11-1 | - | 15 | TGTGCCAGCAGCTTACTAGGGAGCTCCTACAATGAGCAGTTCTTC | CASSLLGSSYNEQFF
TRBJ2-7 | TRBD2 | TRBV6-5 | - | 16 | TGTGCCAGCAGTTCTTTGAGGGCTAGCGGGCCCGGCGAGCAGTACTTC | CASSSLRASGPGEQYF
TRBJ2-2 | TRBD1 | TRBV7-6 | - | 18 | TGTGCCAGCAGCCCCGCCGGGACAGGGGCGGCGAACACCGGGGAGCTGTTTTTT | CASSPAGTGAANTGELFF
TRBJ2-3 | - | TRBV9 | - | 15 | TGTGCCAGCAGCGTAGGGGCCTCTGGCACAGATACGCAGTATTTT | CASSVGASGTDTQYF
TRBJ1-3 | TRBD1 | TRBV28 | - | 13 | TGTGCCAGCAGCCTGGACAGGGTAAACACCATATATTTT | CASSLDRVNTIYF
TRBJ2-3 | TRBD2 | TRBV4-3 | - | 18 | TGCGCCAGCAGCCAAGATCGGGATAGCGGGAGGGAGGCAGATACGCAGTATTTT | CASSQDRDSGREADTQYF
TRBJ2-5 | TRBD2 | TRBV7-2 | - | 17 | TGTGCCAGCAGCGTTTACAGACTAGCGGGGGGGAAAGAGACCCAGTACTTC | CASSVYRLAGGKETQYF
TRBJ2-3 | - | TRBV28 | - | 15 | TGTGCCAGCAGTGCCCGGGACTCGGGCACAGATACGCAGTATTTT | CASSARDSGTDTQYF
TRBJ2-1 | TRBD2 | TRBV9 | - | 16 | TGTGCCAGCAGCGTAGATTCTAGCGGGCGTATCGATGAGCAGTTCTTC | CASSVDSSGRIDEQFF
TRBJ2-3 | TRBD1 | TRBV6-1 | - | 14 | TGTGCCAGCAGTAGAGACAGGGGCACAGATACGCAGTATTTT | CASSRDRGTDTQYF
TRBJ2-7 | TRBD2 | TRBV19 | - | 14 | TGTGCCAGTAGTCGTTTGGCGGGAGGCTACGAGCAGTACTTC | CASSRLAGGYEQYF
TRBJ2-2 | TRBD2 | TRBV29-1 | - | 14 | TGCAGCTTTAGGGGACTAGTGGGCGCCGGGGAGCTGTTTTTT | CSFRGLVGAGELFF
TRBJ1-3 | - | TRBV29-1 | - | 13 | TGCAGCGTTTCACGAAAGGGGGGAAACACCATATATTTT | CSVSRKGGNTIYF
TRBJ1-4 | - | TRBV5-1 | - | 16 | TGCGCCAGCAGCTTCGGCGGGGGCGCGGGTAATGAAAAACTGTTTTTT | CASSFGGGAGNEKLFF
TRBJ2-5 | - | TRBV7-9 | - | 14 | TGTGCCAGCAGCTTAGCTGCGGGATCAGAGACCCAGTACTTC | CASSLAAGSETQYF
TRBJ2-2 | - | TRBV29-1 | - | 13 | TGCAGCGTTGACAACAAGAACACCGGGGAGCTGTTTTTT | CSVDNKNTGELFF
TRBJ2-2 | - | TRBV5-1 | - | 21 | TGCGCCAGCAGCCCAAACATGGGAGGCCCTACTTTTCCTTCGAACACCGGGGAGCTGTTTTTT | CASSPNMGGPTFPSNTGELFF
TRBJ2-7 | TRBD2 | TRBV7-2 | - | 19 | TGTGCCAGCAGCGGGGGTGCTAGCGGGATCTCTTACCTATCCTACGAGCAGTACTTC | CASSGGASGISYLSYEQYF
TRBJ2-3 | - | TRBV29-1 | few | 14 | TGCAGCATCCGGCGGGGTATCGGCACAGATACGCAGTATTTT | CSIRRGIGTDTQYF
TRBJ2-2 | - | TRBV11-3 | - | 16 | TGTGCCAGCAGCCTTTACACAGGGAAGGGCACCGGGGAGCTGTTTTTT | CASSLYTGKGTGELFF
TRBJ2-7 | TRBD2 | TRBV9 | - | 15 | TGTGCCAGCAGCGGGGGACTAGCGGAAACCTACGAGCAGTACTTC | CASSGGLAETYEQYF
TRBJ2-5 | TRBD2 | TRBV27 | - | 18 | TGTGCCACCAAGACTAGCGGGAGATCAGGAAGGTACCAAGAGACCCAGTACTTC | CATKTSGRSGRYQETQYF
TRBJ2-1 | TRBD1 | TRBV12-5 | - | 16 | TGTGCTAGTGGTTCCGGGACAGTGTCGACCTACAATGAGCAGTTCTTC | CASGSGTVSTYNEQFF
TRBJ2-6 | - | TRBV9 | - | 16 | TGTGCCAGCAGCGTAGCTGGAGGGGTTGGGGCCAACGTCCTGACTTTC | CASSVAGGVGANVLTF
TRBJ1-5 | TRBD1 | TRBV5-1 | - | 14 | TGCGCCAGCAGCTCGGGACAGGGTCGGGAGCCCCAGCATTTT | CASSSGQGREPQHF
TRBJ2-4 | TRBD2 | TRBV5-4 | - | 16 | TGTGCCAGCAGCATTCGACTAGCGGGAACCAAAAACATTCAGTACTTC | CASSIRLAGTKNIQYF
TRBJ2-2 | - | TRBV21-1 | - | 14 | TGTGCCAGGACTAGCGGGAGCGGGAACGGGGAGCTGTTTTTT | CARTSGSGNGELFF
TRBJ2-2 | - | TRBV11-2 | - | 13 | TGTGCCAGCAGCTTACTCGGGATCGGGGAGCTGTTTTTT | CASSLLGIGELFF
TRBJ2-7 | - | TRBV27 | - | 15 | TGTGCCAGCAGTTTCAGCCCGACAGCTTCCTACGAGCAGTACTTC | CASSFSPTASYEQYF
TRBJ2-5 | - | TRBV7-2 | - | 13 | TGTGCCAGCAGCTTAGGGACAGTAGAGACCCAGTACTTC | CASSLGTVETQYF
TRBJ1-2 | TRBD1 | TRBV19 | - | 15 | TGTGCCAGTAGTTTCTCGACAGGGACAGGGTCCGGCTACACCTTC | CASSFSTGTGSGYTF
TRBJ1-1 | - | TRBV6-5 | once | 14 | TGTGCCAGCAGTTACTCCGAGTTGAACACTGAAGCTTTCTTT | CASSYSELNTEAFF
TRBJ2-5 | TRBD2 | TRBV18 | - | 16 | TGTGCCAGCTCACCACAGGGACTAGCGGGTTCAGAGACCCAGTACTTC | CASSPQGLAGSETQYF
TRBJ2-2 | TRBD2 | TRBV15 | once | 19 | TGTGCCACCAGCAGAGATTTGTGGCTAGCGGTTAGTCACACCGGGGAGCTGTTTTTT | CATSRDLWLAVSHTGELFF
TRBJ2-7 | TRBD1 | TRBV2 | - | 15 | TGTGCCAGCAGTGGGGGACAGCCTGGACTCTACGAGCAGTACTTC | CASSGGQPGLYEQYF
TRBJ2-3 | - | TRBV5-6 | - | 13 | TGTGCCAGCAGCCTACTCGACAGGACGGCGCAGTATTTT | CASSLLDRTAQYF
TRBJ1-1 | - | TRBV11-2 | - | 16 | TGTGCCAGCAGCTTAGTATTTACAGGGCTGAACACTGAAGCTTTCTTT | CASSLVFTGLNTEAFF
TRBJ2-1 | - | TRBV7-2 | once | 13 | TGTGCCAGCAGCTTAGCTTTCAGGAATGAGCAGTTCTTC | CASSLAFRNEQFF
TRBJ2-2 | TRBD2 | TRBV2 | - | 16 | TGTGCCAGCAGTAAGGGACTAGCGGGTGGAACCGGGGAGCTGTTTTTT | CASSKGLAGGTGELFF
TRBJ2-2 | - | TRBV5-4 | - | 15 | TGTGCCAGCAGCTTGGACTTAAGGAACACCGGGGAGCTGTTTTTT | CASSLDLRNTGELFF
TRBJ2-4 | - | TRBV18 | - | 11 | TGTGCCAGCTCACCAGGAGGTGTGTCTTACTTC | CASSPGGVSYF
TRBJ1-4 | TRBD1 | TRBV6-5 | once | 15 | TGTGCCAGCAGTCTTCAGGGGGCAACTAATGAAAAACTGTTTTTT | CASSLQGATNEKLFF